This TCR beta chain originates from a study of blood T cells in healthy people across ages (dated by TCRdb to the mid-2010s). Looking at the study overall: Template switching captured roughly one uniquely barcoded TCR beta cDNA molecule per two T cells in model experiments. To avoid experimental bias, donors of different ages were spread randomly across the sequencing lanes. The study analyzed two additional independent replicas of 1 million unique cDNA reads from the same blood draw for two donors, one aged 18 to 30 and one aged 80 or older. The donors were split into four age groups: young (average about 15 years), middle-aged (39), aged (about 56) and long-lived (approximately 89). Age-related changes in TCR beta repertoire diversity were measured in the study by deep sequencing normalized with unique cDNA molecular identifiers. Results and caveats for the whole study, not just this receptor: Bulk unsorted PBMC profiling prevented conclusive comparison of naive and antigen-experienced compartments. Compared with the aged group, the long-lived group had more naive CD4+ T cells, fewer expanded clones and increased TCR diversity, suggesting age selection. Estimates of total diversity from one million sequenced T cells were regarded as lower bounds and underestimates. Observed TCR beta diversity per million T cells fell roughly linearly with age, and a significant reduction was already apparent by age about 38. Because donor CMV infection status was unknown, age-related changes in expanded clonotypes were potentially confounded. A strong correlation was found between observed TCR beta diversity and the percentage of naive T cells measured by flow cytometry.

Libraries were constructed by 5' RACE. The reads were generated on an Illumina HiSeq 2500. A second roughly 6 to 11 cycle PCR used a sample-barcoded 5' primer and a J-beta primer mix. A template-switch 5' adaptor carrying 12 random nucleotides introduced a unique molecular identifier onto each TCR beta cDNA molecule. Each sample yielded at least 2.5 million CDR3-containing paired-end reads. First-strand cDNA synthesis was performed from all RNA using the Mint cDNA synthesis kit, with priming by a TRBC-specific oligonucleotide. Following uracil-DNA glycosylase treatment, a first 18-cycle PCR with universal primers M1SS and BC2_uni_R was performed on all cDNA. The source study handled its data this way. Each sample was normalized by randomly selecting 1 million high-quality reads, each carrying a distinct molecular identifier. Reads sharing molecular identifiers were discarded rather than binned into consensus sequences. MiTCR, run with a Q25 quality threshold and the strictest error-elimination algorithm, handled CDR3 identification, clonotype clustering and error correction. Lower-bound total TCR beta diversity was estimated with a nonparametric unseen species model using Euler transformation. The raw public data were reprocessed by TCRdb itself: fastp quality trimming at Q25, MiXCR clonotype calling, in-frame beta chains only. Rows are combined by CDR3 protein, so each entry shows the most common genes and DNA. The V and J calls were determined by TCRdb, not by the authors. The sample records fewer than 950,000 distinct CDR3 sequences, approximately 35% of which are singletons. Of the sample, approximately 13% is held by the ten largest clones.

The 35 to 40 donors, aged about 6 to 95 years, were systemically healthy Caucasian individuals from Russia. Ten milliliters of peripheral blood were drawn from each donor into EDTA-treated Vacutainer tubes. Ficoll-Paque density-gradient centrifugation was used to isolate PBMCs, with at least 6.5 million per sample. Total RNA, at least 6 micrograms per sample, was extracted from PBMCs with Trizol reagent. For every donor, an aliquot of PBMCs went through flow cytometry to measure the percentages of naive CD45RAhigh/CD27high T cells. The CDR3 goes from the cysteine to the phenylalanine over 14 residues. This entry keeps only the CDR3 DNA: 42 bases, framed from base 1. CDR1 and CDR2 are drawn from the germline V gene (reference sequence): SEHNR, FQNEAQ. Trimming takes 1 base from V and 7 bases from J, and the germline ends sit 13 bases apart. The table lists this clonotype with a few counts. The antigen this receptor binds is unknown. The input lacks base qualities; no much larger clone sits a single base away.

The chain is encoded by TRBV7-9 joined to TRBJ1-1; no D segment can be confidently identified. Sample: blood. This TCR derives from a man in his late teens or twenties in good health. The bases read TGTGCCAGCAGCTTAGACGCAGGTTTGGGTGAAGCTTTCTTT. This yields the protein CASSLDAGLGEAFF.